This T cell receptor beta chain was sequenced for a study of T-cell reconstitution after alpha-beta-depleted transplantation in children. The library targeted TCRbeta and was prepared with unique molecular identifiers. TCRdb re-analysed the PCR reads in MiXCR, keeping a single row per CDR3 protein. Among nearly 550,000 distinct CDR3 sequences, about 17% were seen once, and the ten largest hold 2.5% to 4%. This clonotype was recorded a few times. The CDR3 runs to 16 residues. CDR1 is MNHNS and CDR2 is SASEGT in the germline V gene. V trimming: 3 bases; J trimming: 8 bases; junction bases outside the gene matches: 8.

Sequencing was performed on PBMCs from the stem cell graft donor, taken from the stem cell graft. This clonotype was sampled from a human donor who donated a stem cell graft to a child with acute lymphoblastic leukemia. This rearrangement joins TRBV6-1 to TRBJ2-1; 12 nucleotides align to TRBD1. DNA for the CDR3: TGTGCCAGCAGTGAGGAACCGGGACAGGGGGCCGATGAGCAGTTCTTC. Amino acid sequence: CASSEEPGQGADEQFF.